This entry concerns a single T cell receptor beta chain. Its antigen is as yet unknown. This sample stems from a study of T-cell memory formation after mild COVID-19. The study, taken as a whole, reports: Of the contracting clones, CD4+ ones lay mainly in CM and EM, and CD8+ ones in EMRA. Whether day 37 second-wave clones are SARS-CoV-2-specific was not confirmed. Memory cells collected pre-infection included some clones that later responded, suggesting cross-reactive memory joined.

TCRdb called the 5' RACE reads again in MiXCR, with one record for every CDR3 protein. The table includes about 130,000 distinct CDR3 sequences, roughly 6% detected once. V dropped 0 bases and J dropped 9; count of bases not matched to a gene: 9. This CDR3 is 15 amino acids long. Germline V CDR1 and CDR2: SGHNT, YENEEA. This receptor was taken from an adult woman who had mild COVID-19 (a few samples of this study predate the infection). Cell type and time point are not known. The gene calls are TRBV11-3 and TRBJ2-3; 7 nucleotides line up with TRBD1. Specimen: PBMCs or a T cell subset sorted from them (not recorded which). The CDR3 nucleotides are TGTGCCAGCAGCTTAGATGCGTCCAGGGGACAGACGCAGTATTTT. This encodes CASSLDASRGQTQYF. Complete variable domain (other parts from reference TRBV11-3 and TRBJ2-3): EAGVVQSPRYKIIEKKQPVAFWCNPISGHNTLYWYLQNLGQGPELLIRYENEEAVDDSQLPKDRFSAERLKGVDSTLKIQPAELGDSAVYLCASSLDASRGQTQYFGPGTRLTVL.